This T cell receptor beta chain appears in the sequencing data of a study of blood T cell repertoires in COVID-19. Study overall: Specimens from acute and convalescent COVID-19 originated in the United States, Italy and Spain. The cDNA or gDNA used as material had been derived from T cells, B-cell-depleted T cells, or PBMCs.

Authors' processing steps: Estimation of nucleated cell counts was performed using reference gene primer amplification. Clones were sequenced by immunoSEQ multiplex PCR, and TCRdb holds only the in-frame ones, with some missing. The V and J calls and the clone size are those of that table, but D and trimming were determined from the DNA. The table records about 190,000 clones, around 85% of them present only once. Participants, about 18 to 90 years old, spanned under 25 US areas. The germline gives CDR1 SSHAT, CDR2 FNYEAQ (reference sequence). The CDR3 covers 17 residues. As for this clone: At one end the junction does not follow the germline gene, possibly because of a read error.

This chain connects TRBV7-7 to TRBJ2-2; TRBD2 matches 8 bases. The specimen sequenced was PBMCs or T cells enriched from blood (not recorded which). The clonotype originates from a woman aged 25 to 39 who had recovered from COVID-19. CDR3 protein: CASSLRTSGSNTGELFF. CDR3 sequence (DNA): TGTGCTAGCAGCTTACGCACTAGCGGTTCGAACACCGGGGAGCTGTTTTTT. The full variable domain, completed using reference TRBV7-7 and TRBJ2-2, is GAGVSQSPRYKVTKRGQDVTLRCDPISSHATLYWYQQALGQGPEFLTYFNYEAQPDKSGLPSDRFSAERPEGSISTLTIQRTEQRDSAMYRCASSLRTSGSNTGELFFGEGSRLTVL.